This TCR beta chain was identified in a study of blood T cell repertoires in COVID-19. Across the study: From the United States, Italy and Spain came samples of acute and convalescent COVID-19. Sample material is recorded as cDNA or gDNA derived from T cells, B-cell-depleted T cells, or PBMCs.

The Seattle patients, enrolled during active infection, were followed longitudinally. Unmatched junction bases numbered 4, after V lost 6 bases and J lost 3 bases. CDR1 and CDR2 (germline): SQVTM, ANQGSEA. The CDR3 totals 13 residues. Libraries were prepared by immunoSEQ multiplex PCR; TCRdb keeps only in-frame clonotypes and omits some of them. The sample contains roughly 250,000 clones, about 85% of which appear only once. The sample comprised peripheral blood. The V and J genes are TRBV29-1 and TRBJ1-5; 8 bases fit TRBD1. This sequence originates from a human donor with COVID-19, enrolled during active disease. The donor label of this sample is uncertain. CDR3 amino acids: CSVRDRSNQPQHF. Here the CDR3 DNA reads TGCAGCGTCAGGGACAGGTCCAATCAGCCCCAGCATTTT. Looking up the rest from reference TRBV29-1 and TRBJ1-5 gives the full variable domain: SAVISQKPSRDICQRGTSLTIQCQVDSQVTMMFWYRQQPGQSLTLIATANQGSEATYESGFVIDKFPISRPNLTFSTLTVSNMSPEDSSIYLCSVRDRSNQPQHFGDGTRLSIL.